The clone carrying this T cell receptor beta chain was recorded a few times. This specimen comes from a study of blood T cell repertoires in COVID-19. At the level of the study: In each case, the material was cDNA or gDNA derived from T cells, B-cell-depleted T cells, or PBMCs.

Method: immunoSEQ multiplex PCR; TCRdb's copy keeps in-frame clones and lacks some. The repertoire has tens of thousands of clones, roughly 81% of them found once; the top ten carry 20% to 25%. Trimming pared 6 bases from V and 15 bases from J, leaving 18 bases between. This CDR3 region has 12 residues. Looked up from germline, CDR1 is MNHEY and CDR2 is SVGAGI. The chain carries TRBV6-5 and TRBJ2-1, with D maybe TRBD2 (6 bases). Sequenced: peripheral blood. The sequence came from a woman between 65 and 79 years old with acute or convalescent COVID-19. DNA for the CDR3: TGTGCCAGCAGAGATGCAAGGCGGGACCGGTTCTTC. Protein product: CASRDARRDRFF.